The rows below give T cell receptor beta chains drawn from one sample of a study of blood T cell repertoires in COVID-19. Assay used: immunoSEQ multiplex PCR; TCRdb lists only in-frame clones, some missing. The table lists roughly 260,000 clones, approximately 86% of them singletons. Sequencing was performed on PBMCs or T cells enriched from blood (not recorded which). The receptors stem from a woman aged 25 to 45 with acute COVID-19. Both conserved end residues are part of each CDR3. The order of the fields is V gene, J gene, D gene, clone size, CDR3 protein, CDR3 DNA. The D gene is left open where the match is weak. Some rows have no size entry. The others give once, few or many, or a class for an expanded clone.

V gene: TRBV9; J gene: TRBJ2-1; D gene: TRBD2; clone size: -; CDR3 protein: CASSARGTSGRAVSSSYNEQFF; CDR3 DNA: TGTGCCAGCAGCGCCCGGGGGACTAGCGGGAGGGCCGTCTCGAGTTCCTACAATGAGCAGTTCTTC
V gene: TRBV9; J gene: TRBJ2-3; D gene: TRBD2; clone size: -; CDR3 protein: CASSPSGGGRTDTQYF; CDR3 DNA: TGTGCCAGCAGCCCCAGTGGGGGCGGGAGGACAGATACGCAGTATTTT
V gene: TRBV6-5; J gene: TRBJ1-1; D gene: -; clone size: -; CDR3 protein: CASSYQGNMNTEAFF; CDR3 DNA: TGTGCCAGCAGTTACCAGGGAAACATGAACACTGAAGCTTTCTTT
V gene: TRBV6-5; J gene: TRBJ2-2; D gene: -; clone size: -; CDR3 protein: CASSYSRGTRELFF; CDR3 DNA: TGTGCCAGCAGTTACTCGAGGGGGACCCGAGAGCTGTTTTTT
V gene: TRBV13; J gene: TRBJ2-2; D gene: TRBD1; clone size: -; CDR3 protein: CASSQTGGTGELFF; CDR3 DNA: TGTGCCAGCAGCCAGACAGGGGGAACCGGGGAGCTGTTTTTT
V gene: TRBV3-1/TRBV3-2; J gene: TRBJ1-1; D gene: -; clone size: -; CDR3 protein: CASSQGFQGNTEAFF; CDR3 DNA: TGTGCCAGCAGCCAAGGATTCCAGGGGAACACTGAAGCTTTCTTT
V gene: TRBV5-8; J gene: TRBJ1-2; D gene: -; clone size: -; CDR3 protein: CASSTRDTYGYTF; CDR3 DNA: TGTGCCAGCAGCACCCGTGACACCTATGGCTACACCTTC
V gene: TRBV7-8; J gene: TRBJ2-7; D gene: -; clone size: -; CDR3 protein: CASSRWTVAYEQYF; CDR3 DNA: TGTGCCAGCAGCCGTTGGACAGTTGCCTACGAGCAGTACTTC
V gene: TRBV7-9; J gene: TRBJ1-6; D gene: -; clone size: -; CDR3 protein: CASSLLVQGNSPLHF; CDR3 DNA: TGTGCCAGCAGCTTATTGGTCCAGGGTAATTCACCCCTCCACTTT
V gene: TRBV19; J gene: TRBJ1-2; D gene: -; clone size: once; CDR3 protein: CASSSREPYGYTF; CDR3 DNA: TGTGCCAGTAGTTCCCGGGAGCCGTATGGCTACACCTTC
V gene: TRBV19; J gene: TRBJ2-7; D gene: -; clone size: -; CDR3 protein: CARPGHPYEQYF; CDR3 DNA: TGTGCCAGGCCGGGACACCCCTACGAGCAGTACTTC
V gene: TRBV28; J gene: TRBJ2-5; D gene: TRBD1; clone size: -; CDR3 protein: CASRRPTGVGETQYF; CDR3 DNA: TGTGCCAGCAGGCGACCAACAGGGGTGGGAGAGACCCAGTACTTC
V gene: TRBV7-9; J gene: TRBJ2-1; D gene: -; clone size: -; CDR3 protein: CASSLDRGANEQFF; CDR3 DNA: TGTGCCAGCAGCTTAGACCGGGGGGCGAATGAGCAGTTCTTC
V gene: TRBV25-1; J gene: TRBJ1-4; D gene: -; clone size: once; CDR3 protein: CASSEIGRGEKLFF; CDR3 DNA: TGTGCCAGCAGTGAGATAGGCAGAGGGGAAAAACTGTTTTTT
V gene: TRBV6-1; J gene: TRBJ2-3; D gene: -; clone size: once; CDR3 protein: CASSEVGGQITDTQYF; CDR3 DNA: TGTGCCAGCAGTGAAGTCGGGGGGCAGATAACAGATACGCAGTATTTT
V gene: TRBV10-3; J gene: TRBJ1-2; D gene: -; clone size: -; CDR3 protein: CAISGPPPLGYGYTF; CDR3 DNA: TGTGCCATCAGTGGTCCGCCGCCACTCGGCTATGGCTACACCTTC
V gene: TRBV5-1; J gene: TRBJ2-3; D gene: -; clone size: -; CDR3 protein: CASSSRLGTDTQYF; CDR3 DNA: TGCGCCAGCAGCTCCCGACTAGGCACAGATACGCAGTATTTT
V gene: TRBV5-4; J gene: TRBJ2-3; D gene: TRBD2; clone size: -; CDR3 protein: CASQPLAGGTDTQYF; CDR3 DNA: TGTGCCAGCCAGCCTCTAGCGGGGGGCACAGATACGCAGTATTTT
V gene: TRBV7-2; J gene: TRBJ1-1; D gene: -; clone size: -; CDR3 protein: CASSPTGMGNTEAFF; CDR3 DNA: TGTGCCAGCAGCCCCACAGGGATGGGGAACACTGAAGCTTTCTTT
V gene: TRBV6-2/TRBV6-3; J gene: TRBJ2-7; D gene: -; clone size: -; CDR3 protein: CASSYTLGEGLGEQYF; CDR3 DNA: TGTGCCAGCAGTTACACTCTGGGAGAAGGCTTGGGGGAGCAGTACTTC
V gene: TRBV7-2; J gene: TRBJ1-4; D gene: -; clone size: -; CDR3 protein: CASSLQATNEKLFF; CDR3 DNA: TGTGCCAGCAGCTTGCAGGCAACTAATGAAAAACTGTTTTTT
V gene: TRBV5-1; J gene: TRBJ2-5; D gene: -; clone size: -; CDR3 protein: CASSLSGYASQYF; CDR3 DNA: TGCGCCAGCAGCTTGTCGGGGTATGCGTCCCAGTACTTC
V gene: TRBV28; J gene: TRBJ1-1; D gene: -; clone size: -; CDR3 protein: CASRPNSLEAFF; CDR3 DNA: TGTGCCAGCAGACCCAATAGTCTTGAAGCTTTCTTT
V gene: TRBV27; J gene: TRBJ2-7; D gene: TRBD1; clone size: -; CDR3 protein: CASSLKGQGSYEQYF; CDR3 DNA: TGTGCCAGCAGTTTAAAGGGACAGGGTTCCTACGAGCAGTACTTC
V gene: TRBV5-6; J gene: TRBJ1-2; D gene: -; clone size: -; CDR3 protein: CASTPTTAPYGYTF; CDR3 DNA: TGTGCCAGCACCCCGACGACAGCTCCTTATGGCTACACCTTC
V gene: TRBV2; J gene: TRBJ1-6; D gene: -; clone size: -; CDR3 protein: CASTPGLYSPLHF; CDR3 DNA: TGTGCCAGCACACCGGGACTCTACTCACCCCTCCACTTT
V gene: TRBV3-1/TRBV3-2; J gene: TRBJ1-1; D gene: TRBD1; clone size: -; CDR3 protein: CASSLDRATEAFF; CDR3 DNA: TGTGCCAGCAGTCTGGACAGGGCCACTGAAGCTTTCTTT
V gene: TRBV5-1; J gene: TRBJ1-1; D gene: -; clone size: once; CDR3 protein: CASSLGVDLNTEAFF; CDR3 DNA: TGCGCCAGCAGCTTGGGGGTAGACTTGAACACTGAAGCTTTCTTT
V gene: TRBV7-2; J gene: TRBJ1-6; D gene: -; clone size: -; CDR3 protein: CASSPNTAGYSPLHF; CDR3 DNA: TGTGCCAGCAGCCCAAATACGGCGGGGTATTCACCCCTCCACTTT
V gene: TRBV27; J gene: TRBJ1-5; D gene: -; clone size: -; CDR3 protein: CASSFRGHSNQPQHF; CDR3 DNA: TGTGCCAGCAGCTTCCGGGGTCATAGCAATCAGCCCCAGCATTTT
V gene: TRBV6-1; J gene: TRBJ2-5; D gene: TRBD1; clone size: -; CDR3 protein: CASSESGQGTQYF; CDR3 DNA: TGTGCCAGCAGTGAATCAGGACAGGGTACTCAGTACTTC
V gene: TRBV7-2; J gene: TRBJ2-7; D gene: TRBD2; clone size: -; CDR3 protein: CASSLGLAGHYAQQYF; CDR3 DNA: TGTGCCAGCAGCTTAGGGCTAGCGGGCCACTACGCGCAGCAGTACTTC
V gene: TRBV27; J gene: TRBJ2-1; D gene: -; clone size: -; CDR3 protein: CAEVTLRKSSYNEQFF; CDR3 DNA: TGTGCCGAAGTAACCTTGCGTAAGAGCTCCTACAATGAGCAGTTCTTC
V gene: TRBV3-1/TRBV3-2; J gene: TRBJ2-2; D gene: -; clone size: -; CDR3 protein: CASSQAPRISGELFF; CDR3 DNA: TGTGCCAGCAGCCAGGCCCCCAGAATTTCCGGGGAGCTGTTTTTT
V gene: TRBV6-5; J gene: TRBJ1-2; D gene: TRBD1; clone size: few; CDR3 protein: CASIRQGSRSYGYTF; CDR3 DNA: TGTGCCAGCATCCGACAGGGAAGTAGATCCTATGGCTACACCTTC
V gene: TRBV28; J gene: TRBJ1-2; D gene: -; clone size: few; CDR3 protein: CASSGQPASYGYTF; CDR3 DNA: TGTGCCAGCAGCGGACAGCCCGCCAGCTATGGCTACACCTTC
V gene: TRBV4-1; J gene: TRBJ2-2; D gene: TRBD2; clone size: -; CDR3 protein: CASSPRTSESGELFF; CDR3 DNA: TGCGCCAGCAGCCCTCGGACTAGCGAGTCCGGGGAGCTGTTTTTT
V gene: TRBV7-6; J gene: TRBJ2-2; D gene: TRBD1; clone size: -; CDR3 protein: CASSLRQGSGELFF; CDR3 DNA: TGTGCCAGCAGCTTGAGACAGGGCTCCGGGGAGCTGTTTTTT
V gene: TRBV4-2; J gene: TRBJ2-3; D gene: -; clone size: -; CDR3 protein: CASSQDLLNTDTQYF; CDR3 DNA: TGTGCCAGCAGCCAAGATCTACTAAACACAGATACGCAGTATTTT
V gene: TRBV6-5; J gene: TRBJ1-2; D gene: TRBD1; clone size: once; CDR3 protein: CASRGRGRINGYTF; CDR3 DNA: TGTGCCAGCAGGGGCAGGGGGCGCATAAACGGCTACACCTTC
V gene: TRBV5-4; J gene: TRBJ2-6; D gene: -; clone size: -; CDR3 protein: CASSGTGANVLTF; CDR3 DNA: TGTGCCAGCAGCGGGACAGGGGCCAACGTCCTGACTTTC
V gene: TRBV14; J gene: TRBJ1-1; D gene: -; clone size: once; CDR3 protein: CASSHPGVQATEAFF; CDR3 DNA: TGTGCCAGCAGCCACCCAGGGGTTCAAGCCACTGAAGCTTTCTTT
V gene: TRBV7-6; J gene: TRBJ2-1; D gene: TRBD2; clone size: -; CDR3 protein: CASSVTSGGAFEQFF; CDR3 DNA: TGTGCCAGCAGCGTTACTAGCGGGGGGGCTTTTGAGCAGTTCTTC
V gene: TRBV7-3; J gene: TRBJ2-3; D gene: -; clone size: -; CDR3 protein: CASSLVATNTDTQYF; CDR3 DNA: TGTGCCAGCAGCTTAGTAGCGACAAACACAGATACGCAGTATTTT